Listed here is a single TCR beta chain. Antigen specificity is unknown. The source of the sample is a study of molecular identifiers for immune sequencing clone quantification. Sorting recovered naive CD8 T cells on a CD8+CD4-CCR7+CD45RA+ profile. Each CDR3 protein is one row after TCRdb ran MiXCR on the PCR reads. The profile covers 10,000 or so distinct CDR3 sequences, with roughly a sixth appearing a single time and roughly 1.9% taken by the ten largest. This CDR3 comprises 13 residues. V lost 5 bases and J lost 6; bases outside the gene matches: 6. Germline-derived CDR1 and CDR2 are MNHEY and SMNVEV (reference sequence). Broader study findings: Clones with over 20 RNA copies captured over 99% of effector molecules but under 1% of naive ones.

The sequence was obtained from a human donor in good health. Some libraries in this study had Jurkat cell RNA spiked in. Sequencing used naive CD8+ T cells from blood, with Jurkat cell RNA spiked in. Subset here: FACS-sorted CD8+CD4-CCR7+CD45RA+ naive T cells. The chain has TRBV27 and TRBJ2-7; 8 bases match TRBD1. The CDR3 reads CASSQDRVSEQYF. The CDR3 DNA reads as TGTGCCAGCAGTCAGGACAGGGTGAGCGAGCAGTACTTC.